This TCR beta chain was captured in a study of cytomegalovirus exposure and HLA in healthy donors. Overall study results and limits: The number of N-insertions in an Asian-associated ancestry cluster was reportedly below the roughly 700-donor mean in a later analysis. It was reported that the classifier diagnosed cytomegalovirus status with high specificity and sensitivity in both the original and validation cohorts. One variant, a missense change in DCLRE1C, was linked in a later analysis to TCR beta V- and J-gene trimming.

Of note for this clone: As yet, its antigen is unknown.

The CDR3 covers 14 residues. Trimming pared 3 bases from V and 3 bases from J, leaving 11 bases between. Germline lookup yields CDR1 SGHDN and CDR2 FVKESK. The PCR employed 60 Vbeta primers together with 13 Jbeta primers. As originally analysed: There were around 80 million unique TCR beta chains by a later count, and approximately 10 million of them were shared. This table comes from immunoSEQ multiplex PCR, and its TCRdb copy is limited to in-frame clones, with some not included. V, J and clone size are those of that table, while D and trimming were read from the DNA. This table holds hundreds of thousands of clones, under 70% found once.

This sequence originates from a man aged 35-49 years in good health and CMV-seropositive. The material sequenced was PBMCs. The chain employs TRBV14 and TRBJ1-2; D is uncertain. In DNA form, the CDR3 reads TGTGCCAGCAGCCAGGGCCGAAAGGACTATGGCTACACCTTC. Protein: CASSQGRKDYGYTF.